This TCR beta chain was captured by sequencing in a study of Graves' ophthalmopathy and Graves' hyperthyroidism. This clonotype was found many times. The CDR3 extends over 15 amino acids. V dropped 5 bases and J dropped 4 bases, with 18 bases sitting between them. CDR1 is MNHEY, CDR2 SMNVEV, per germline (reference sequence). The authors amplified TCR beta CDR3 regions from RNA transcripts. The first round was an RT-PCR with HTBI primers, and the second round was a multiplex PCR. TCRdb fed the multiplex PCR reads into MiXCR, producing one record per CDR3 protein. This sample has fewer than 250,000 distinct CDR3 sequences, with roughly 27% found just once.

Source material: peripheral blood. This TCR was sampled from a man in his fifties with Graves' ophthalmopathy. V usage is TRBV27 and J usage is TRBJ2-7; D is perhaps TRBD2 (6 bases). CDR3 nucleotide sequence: TGTGCCAGCAGTCCAGACGCAAGCGGGTTTTACGAGCAGTACTTC. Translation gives CASSPDASGFYEQYF.